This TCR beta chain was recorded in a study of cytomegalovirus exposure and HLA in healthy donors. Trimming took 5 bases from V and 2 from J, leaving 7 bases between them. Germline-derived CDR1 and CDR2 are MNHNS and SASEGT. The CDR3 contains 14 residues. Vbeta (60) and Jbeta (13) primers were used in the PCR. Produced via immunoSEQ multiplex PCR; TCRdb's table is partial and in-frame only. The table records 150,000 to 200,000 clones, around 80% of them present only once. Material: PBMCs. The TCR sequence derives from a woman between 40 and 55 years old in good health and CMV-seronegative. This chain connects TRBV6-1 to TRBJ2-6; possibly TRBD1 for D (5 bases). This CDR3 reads CASSSGPGANVLTF. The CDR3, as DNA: TGTGCCAGCAGTTCAGGGCCTGGGGCCAACGTCCTGACTTTC.